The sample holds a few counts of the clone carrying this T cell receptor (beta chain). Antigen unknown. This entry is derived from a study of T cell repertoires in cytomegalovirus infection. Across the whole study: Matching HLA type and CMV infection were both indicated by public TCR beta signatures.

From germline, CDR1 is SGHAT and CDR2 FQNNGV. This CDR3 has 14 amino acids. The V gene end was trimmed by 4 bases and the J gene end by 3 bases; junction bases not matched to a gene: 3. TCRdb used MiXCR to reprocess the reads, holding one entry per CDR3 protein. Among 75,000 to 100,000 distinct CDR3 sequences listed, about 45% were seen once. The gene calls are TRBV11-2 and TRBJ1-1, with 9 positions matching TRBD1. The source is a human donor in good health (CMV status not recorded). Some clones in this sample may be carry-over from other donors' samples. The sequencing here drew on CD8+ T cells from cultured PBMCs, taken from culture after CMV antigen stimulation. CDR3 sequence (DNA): TGTGCCAGCAGCTGGACAGGGGCGGACACTGAAGCTTTCTTT. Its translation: CASSWTGADTEAFF.